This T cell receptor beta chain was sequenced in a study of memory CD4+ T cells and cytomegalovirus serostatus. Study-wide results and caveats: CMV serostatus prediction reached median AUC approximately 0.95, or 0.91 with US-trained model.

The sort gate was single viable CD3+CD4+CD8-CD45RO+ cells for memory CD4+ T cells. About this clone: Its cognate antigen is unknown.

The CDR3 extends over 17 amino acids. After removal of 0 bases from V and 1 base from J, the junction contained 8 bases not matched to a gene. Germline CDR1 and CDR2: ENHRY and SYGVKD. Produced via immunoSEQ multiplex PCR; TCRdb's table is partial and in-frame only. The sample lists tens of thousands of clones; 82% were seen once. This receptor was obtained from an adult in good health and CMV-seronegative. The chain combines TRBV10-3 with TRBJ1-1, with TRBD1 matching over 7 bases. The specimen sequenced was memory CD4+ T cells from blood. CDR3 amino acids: CAISESQGKGTNTEAFF. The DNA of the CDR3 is TGTGCCATCAGTGAGTCACAGGGGAAAGGGACGAACACTGAAGCTTTCTTT.